These T cell receptor beta chains were read from a single sample in a study of Graves' ophthalmopathy and Graves' hyperthyroidism. Each CDR3 protein is one row after TCRdb ran MiXCR on the multiplex PCR reads. The repertoire holds around 1,000,000 distinct CDR3 sequences, around a third seen once, with 11% in the top ten. The specimen sequenced was peripheral blood or thyroid tissue (not recorded which). The receptors originated from an adult man with Graves' hyperthyroidism. Each CDR3 is given with its conserved first and last residue. The D gene is left open where the match is weak. Size is omitted from some rows. Given values are once, few, many or a class for expanded clones.

CDR3aa,CDR3nt,abundance,j_gene,d_gene,v_gene
CSATENNEQFF,TGCAGTGCTACAGAGAACAATGAGCAGTTCTTC,NA,TRBJ2-1,NA,TRBV20-1
CASSFQGTATEAFF,TGTGCCAGCAGCTTTCAGGGAACGGCCACTGAAGCTTTCTTT,many,TRBJ1-1,NA,TRBV5-6
CASSFGQGQPQHF,TGTGCCAGCAGCTTTGGTCAGGGTCAGCCCCAGCATTTT,many,TRBJ1-5,NA,TRBV7-9
CASRRADTQYF,TGTGCCAGCAGGCGGGCGGATACGCAGTATTTT,many,TRBJ2-3,NA,TRBV6-6
CASSSDRRTYGYTF,TGTGCCAGCAGCTCCGACAGGAGAACCTATGGCTACACCTTC,few,TRBJ1-2,NA,TRBV28
CASSQDWGLTGGGLGETQYF,TGCGCCAGCAGCCAAGACTGGGGCTTGACAGGGGGCGGATTAGGAGAGACCCAGTACTTC,NA,TRBJ2-5,TRBD1,TRBV4-3
CSVVRGSGELFF,TGCAGCGTTGTAAGAGGCTCCGGGGAGCTGTTTTTT,many,TRBJ2-2,NA,TRBV29-1
CASSYVGRDDYGYTF,TGTGCCAGCAGTTACGTGGGGCGTGACGACTATGGCTACACCTTC,many,TRBJ1-2,NA,TRBV6-5
CASSFSGRVAGELFF,TGTGCCAGCAGTTTTTCCGGGAGGGTTGCCGGGGAGCTGTTTTTT,few,TRBJ2-2,TRBD2,TRBV12-3/TRBV12-4
CASSVPPPGTEEKLFF,TGTGCCAGCAGTGTACCCCCACCAGGGACGGAAGAAAAACTGTTTTTT,few,TRBJ1-4,NA,TRBV2
CASSQPGSLQDGYTF,TGCGCCAGCAGCCAACCAGGGTCCTTGCAGGATGGCTACACCTTC,many,TRBJ1-2,NA,TRBV4-1
CASSVAFNYGYTF,TGTGCCAGCAGTGTGGCGTTCAACTATGGCTACACCTTC,few,TRBJ1-2,NA,TRBV28
CASSPGGSGNQETQYF,TGTGCCAGCAGTCCAGGGGGTTCTGGAAACCAAGAGACCCAGTACTTC,NA,TRBJ2-5,TRBD1,TRBV25-1
CASSPGTSDTGELFF,TGTGCCAGCAGCCCAGGGACTAGCGACACCGGGGAGCTGTTTTTT,once,TRBJ2-2,TRBD2,TRBV25-1
CASSSRDAEQYF,TGTGCCAGCAGTAGCCGGGACGCCGAGCAGTACTTC,many,TRBJ2-7,NA,TRBV6-6
CASSFWSGANVLTF,TGCGCCAGCAGCTTTTGGTCTGGGGCCAACGTCCTGACTTTC,many,TRBJ2-6,NA,TRBV5-1
CASSQQEDSNYGYTF,TGCGCCAGCAGCCAACAAGAGGACAGCAACTATGGCTACACCTTC,many,TRBJ1-2,NA,TRBV4-1
CASSPLGEKLFF,TGTGCCAGCTCACCATTGGGCGAAAAACTGTTTTTT,NA,TRBJ1-4,NA,TRBV18
CASSLLNRGYEQYF,TGTGCCAGCAGCTTGTTAAACAGGGGCTACGAGCAGTACTTC,few,TRBJ2-7,TRBD1,TRBV5-6
CASSLPDKAPHQETQYF,TGTGCCAGCAGCTTACCGGACAAAGCCCCCCACCAAGAGACCCAGTACTTC,NA,TRBJ2-5,NA,TRBV7-9
CASSMRGSNQPQHF,TGTGCCAGTAGTATGAGGGGTAGCAATCAGCCCCAGCATTTT,many,TRBJ1-5,NA,TRBV19
CTSSHSTGSQPQHF,TGTACCAGCAGCCACTCGACAGGGAGTCAGCCCCAGCATTTT,NA,TRBJ1-5,TRBD1,TRBV2
CASSFSGRYLHNGYTF,TGTGCCAGCAGTTTTTCAGGCAGATATCTCCACAATGGCTACACCTTC,NA,TRBJ1-2,NA,TRBV12-3/TRBV12-4
CSARGPRSDYGYTF,TGCAGTGCTAGAGGACCGCGGTCGGACTATGGCTACACCTTC,NA,TRBJ1-2,NA,TRBV20-1
CASSLQSRGNQPQHF,TGTGCCAGCAGTTTACAGTCGAGGGGCAATCAGCCCCAGCATTTT,few,TRBJ1-5,NA,TRBV27
CSVYDRDGGYTF,TGCAGCGTGTACGACAGGGACGGTGGCTACACCTTC,few,TRBJ1-2,TRBD1,TRBV29-1
CASSQDGVGAVSGYTF,TGCGCCAGCAGCCAAGATGGGGTTGGGGCGGTGTCTGGCTACACCTTC,many,TRBJ1-2,NA,TRBV4-3
CASMKDRGPEQYF,TGTGCCAGCATGAAGGACAGGGGGCCCGAGCAGTACTTC,NA,TRBJ2-7,TRBD1,TRBV7-2
CASSAIRTTGHGYTF,TGTGCCAGCAGTGCTATACGGACAACGGGGCATGGCTACACCTTC,NA,TRBJ1-2,NA,TRBV25-1
CATSRLRDRGYEQYF,TGTGCCACCAGCAGACTAAGGGACAGGGGCTACGAGCAGTACTTC,few,TRBJ2-7,TRBD1,TRBV15
CASSFRDRAEETQYF,TGTGCCAGCAGTTTTCGGGACAGGGCTGAAGAGACCCAGTACTTC,NA,TRBJ2-5,TRBD1,TRBV6-1
CASSIYLCSVEASYEQYF,NA,NA,TRBJ2-7,NA,TRBV25-1
CASRTGLDQPQHF,TGTGCCAGCAGAACGGGACTGGATCAGCCCCAGCATTTT,NA,TRBJ1-5,NA,TRBV7-6
CASREDRGRVGELFF,TGTGCCAGCAGGGAAGACAGGGGGCGCGTCGGGGAGCTGTTTTTT,NA,TRBJ2-2,TRBD1,TRBV2
CATSESGDRETQHF,TGTGCCACCAGTGAATCGGGCGACCGGGAGACCCAGCATTTT,NA,TRBJ1-5,NA,TRBV24-1
CASSRTGEGTDTQYF,TGTGCCAGCAGCCGAACAGGGGAAGGCACAGATACGCAGTATTTT,NA,TRBJ2-3,TRBD1,TRBV7-9
CASSQKGGRGYSNQPQHF,TGCGCCAGCAGTCAAAAGGGGGGCCGGGGATATAGCAATCAGCCCCAGCATTTT,many,TRBJ1-5,NA,TRBV10-2
CATSSMDSLGYQPQHF,TGTGCCACCAGCAGCATGGACAGCCTCGGGTATCAGCCCCAGCATTTT,NA,TRBJ1-5,NA,TRBV15